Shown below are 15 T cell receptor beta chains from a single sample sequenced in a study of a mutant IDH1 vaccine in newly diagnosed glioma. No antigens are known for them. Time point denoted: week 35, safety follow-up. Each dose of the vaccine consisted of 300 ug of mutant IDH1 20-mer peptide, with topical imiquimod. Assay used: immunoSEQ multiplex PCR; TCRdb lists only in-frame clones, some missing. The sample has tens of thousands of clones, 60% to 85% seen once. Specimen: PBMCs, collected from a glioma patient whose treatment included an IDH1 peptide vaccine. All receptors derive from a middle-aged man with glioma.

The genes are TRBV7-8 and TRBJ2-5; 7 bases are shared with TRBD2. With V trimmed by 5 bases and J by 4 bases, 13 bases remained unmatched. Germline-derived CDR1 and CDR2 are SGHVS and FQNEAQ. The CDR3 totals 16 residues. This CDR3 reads CASSQGRGRDLETQYF. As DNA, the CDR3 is TGTGCCAGCAGCCAAGGTCGGGGGAGGGATCTAGAGACCCAGTACTTC.

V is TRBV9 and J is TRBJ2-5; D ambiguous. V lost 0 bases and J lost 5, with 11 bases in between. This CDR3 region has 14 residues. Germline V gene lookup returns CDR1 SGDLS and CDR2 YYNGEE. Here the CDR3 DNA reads TGTGCCAGCAGCGTAGACCCAAGTGGTGAGACCCAGTACTTC. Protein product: CASSVDPSGETQYF.

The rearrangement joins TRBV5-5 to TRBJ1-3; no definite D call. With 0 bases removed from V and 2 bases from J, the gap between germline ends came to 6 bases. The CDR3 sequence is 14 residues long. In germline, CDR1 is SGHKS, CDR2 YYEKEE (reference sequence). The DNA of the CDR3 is TGTGCCAGCAGCTTGGGGGGAACTGGAAACACCATATATTTT. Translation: CASSLGGTGNTIYF.

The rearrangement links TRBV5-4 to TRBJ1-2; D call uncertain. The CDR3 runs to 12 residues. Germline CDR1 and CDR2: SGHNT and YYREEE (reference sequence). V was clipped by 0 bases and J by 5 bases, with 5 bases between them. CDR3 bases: TGTGCCAGCAGCTTGGATACGTATGGCTACACCTTC. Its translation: CASSLDTYGYTF.

CDR3 protein: CASSQGSTNTQYF. CDR3 DNA: TGTGCCAGCAGCCAAGGGTCGACTAATACGCAGTATTTT. The V call is TRBV4-2, the J call TRBJ2-3; possibly TRBD2 for D (5 bases). Trimming left V 1 base short and J 7 bases short, with 9 bases between. Per germline, CDR1 LGHNA and CDR2 YNFKEQ. The CDR3 is 13 amino acids.

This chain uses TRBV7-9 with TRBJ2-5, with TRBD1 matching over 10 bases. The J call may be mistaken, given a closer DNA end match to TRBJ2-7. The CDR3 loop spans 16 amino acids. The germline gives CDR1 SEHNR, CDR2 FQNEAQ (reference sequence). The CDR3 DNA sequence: TGTGCCAGCAGCCCCCTGACGGGACAGGGGACCTACGAGCAGTACTTC. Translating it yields CASSPLTGQGTYEQYF.

Here the CDR3 reads CASTLRETQYF. In nucleotides, the CDR3 is TGTGCCAGCACTCTGCGTGAGACCCAGTACTTC. The chain couples TRBV2 to TRBJ2-5, with no clear D. Trimming removed 7 bases from V and 5 bases from J, with 8 bases in between. There are 11 residues in the CDR3. Germline values: CDR1 SNHLY, CDR2 FYNNEI.

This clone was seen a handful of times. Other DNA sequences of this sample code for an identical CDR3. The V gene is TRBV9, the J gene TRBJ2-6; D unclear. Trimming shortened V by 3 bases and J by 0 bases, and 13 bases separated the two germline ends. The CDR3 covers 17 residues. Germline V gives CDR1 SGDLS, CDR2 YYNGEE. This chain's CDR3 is CASSATGLSSGANVLTF. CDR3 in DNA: TGTGCCAGCAGCGCGACGGGTCTTTCCTCTGGGGCCAACGTCCTGACTTTC.

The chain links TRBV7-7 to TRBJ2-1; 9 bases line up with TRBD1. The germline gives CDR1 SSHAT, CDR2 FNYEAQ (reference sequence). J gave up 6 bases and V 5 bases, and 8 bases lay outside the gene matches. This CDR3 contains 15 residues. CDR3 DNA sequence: TGTGCCAGCAGCCCGATCCGGGACAGGGCCAATGAGCAGTTCTTC. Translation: CASSPIRDRANEQFF.

In nucleotides, the CDR3 is TGTGCCAGCAGATTAGTGAGGACAGGGCGCAATCAGCCCCAGCATTTT. This sequence encodes CASRLVRTGRNQPQHF. The chain recombines TRBV2 with TRBJ1-5, with 8 bases identical to TRBD1. The trim removed 6 bases at V and 2 bases at J, leaving 9 bases unmatched. Per germline, CDR1 SNHLY and CDR2 FYNNEI. There are 16 residues in the CDR3.

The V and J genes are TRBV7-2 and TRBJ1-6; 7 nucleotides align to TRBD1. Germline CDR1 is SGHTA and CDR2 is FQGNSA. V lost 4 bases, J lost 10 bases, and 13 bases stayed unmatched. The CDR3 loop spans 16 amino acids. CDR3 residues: CASSSRGGGAGSPLHF. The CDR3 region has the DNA TGTGCCAGCAGCTCCCGGGGAGGGGGCGCAGGATCACCCCTCCACTTT.

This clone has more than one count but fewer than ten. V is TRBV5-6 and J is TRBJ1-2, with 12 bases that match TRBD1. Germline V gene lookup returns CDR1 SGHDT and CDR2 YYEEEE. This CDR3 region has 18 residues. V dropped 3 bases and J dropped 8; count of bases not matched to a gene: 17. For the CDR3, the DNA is TGTGCCAGCAGCTCCGGGACAGGGGGCTTCGTGTGGCCCCAGGGCTACACCTTC. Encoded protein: CASSSGTGGFVWPQGYTF.

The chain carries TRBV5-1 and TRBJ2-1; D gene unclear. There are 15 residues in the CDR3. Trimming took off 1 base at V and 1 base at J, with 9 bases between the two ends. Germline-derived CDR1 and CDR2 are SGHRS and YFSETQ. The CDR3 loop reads CASSLLTDSYNEQFF. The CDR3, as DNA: TGCGCCAGCAGCTTGTTAACGGATTCCTACAATGAGCAGTTCTTC.

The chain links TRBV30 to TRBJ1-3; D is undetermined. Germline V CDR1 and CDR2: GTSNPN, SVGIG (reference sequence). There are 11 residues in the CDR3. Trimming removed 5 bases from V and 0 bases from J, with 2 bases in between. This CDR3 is CAWASGNTIYF. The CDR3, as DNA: TGTGCCTGGGCCTCTGGAAACACCATATATTTT.

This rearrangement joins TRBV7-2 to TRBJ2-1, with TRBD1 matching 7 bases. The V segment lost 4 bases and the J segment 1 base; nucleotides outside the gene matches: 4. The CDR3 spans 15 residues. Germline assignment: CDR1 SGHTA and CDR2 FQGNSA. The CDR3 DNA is TGTGCCAGCAGCTCCGGGACAGCTTCCTACAATGAGCAGTTCTTC. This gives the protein CASSSGTASYNEQFF.